A single sample is the source of the 19 T cell receptor beta chains below, sequenced in a study of tumor and adjacent non-tumor tissue in lung cancer (dated by TCRdb to the late 2010s). Bulk unsorted tissue served as the source for RNA extraction, and RNA quality was assessed using a NanoDrop ND-1000 and an Agilent 2100. Distant non-tumor tissue taken more than 3 cm from the tumor edge was used as the normal lung sample. The library came from multiplex PCR. TCRdb shows the sequencer as Illumina HiSeq 2500. TCRbeta libraries were constructed through three rounds of nested PCR with primers (Table S4) according to protocols adapted from ARM-PCR. TCRdb handled the public reads itself, with Q25 trimming in fastp and clone calling in MiXCR, and kept productive beta chains. Every distinct CDR3 protein forms one entry, paired with its most common genes and DNA. The sample profile shows about 67,000 distinct CDR3 sequences; about 77% of them were found once. 35% to 55% of the sample is held by the ten biggest clonotypes.

Source material: distant non-tumor lung tissue. The receptors come from a man aged 60 to 75 with non-small cell lung cancer.

Ten or more counts support this clonotype. The genes are TRBV28 and TRBJ2-2; 8 nucleotides match TRBD2. The CDR3 has 16 residues. Germline V gene data show CDR1 as MDHEN and CDR2 as SYDVKM. The trim removed 9 bases at V and 1 base at J, leaving 10 bases unmatched. The CDR3 coding sequence is TGTGCCAGTGCCGACGGACTAGCTCGGAACACCGGGGAGCTGTTTTTT. This gives the protein CASADGLARNTGELFF.

As to this clonotype: An end of the junction does not agree with germline; a read error may underlie this. This sequence joins TRBV29-1 and TRBJ1-4; D gene ambiguous. CDR3 length equals 11 residues. Germline CDR1 SQVTM, CDR2 ANQGSEA. CDR3 sequence: CSAPGNRKLFF. The CDR3 nucleotides are TGTAGCGCTCCGGGGAATAGAAAACTGTTTTTT.

In DNA form, the CDR3 reads TGCGCCAGCAGCTTGGAGCGCGGAGCAGATACGCAGTATTTT. Translation: CASSLERGADTQYF. V is TRBV5-1 and J is TRBJ2-3; D is unresolved. The germline V gene encodes CDR1 SGHRS and CDR2 YFSETQ. Trimming shortened V by 0 bases and J by 4 bases, and 9 bases separated the two germline ends. This CDR3 spans 14 amino acids.

About this clonotype: One end of the junction varies from germline; a read error may be responsible. This chain's CDR3 is CASSLEFGETQYF. The CDR3 DNA is TGTGCCAGCAGCTTAGAGTTTGGTGAGACTCAGTACTTC. The chain employs TRBV11-2 and TRBJ2-5; D remains ambiguous. CDR1 SGHAT and CDR2 FQNNGV come from the germline V gene. This CDR3 spans 13 amino acids.

This chain's CDR3 is CASQRDCTYEQYF. CDR3 in DNA: TGTGCCTCTCAGCGGGATTGCACCTACGAGCAGTACTTC. The chain carries TRBV12-3 or TRBV12-4 and TRBJ2-7; 7 bases fit TRBD2. CDR3 length: 13 residues. With 11 bases clipped from V and 2 bases from J, the junction kept 9 bases outside the gene matches.

About this clonotype itself: It may be a read error: a sequence one base away is much more abundant. No conserved phenylalanine or tryptophan is present at the end of the CDR3, so a read error is the likely explanation. No DNA is shown, since the ends of the CDR3 on it are uncertain; the CDR3 is the one TCRdb lists. The chain has TRBV5-4 and TRBJ2-7; whether TRBD2, the table's D call, matches the DNA was not checked. The V gene's germline CDR1 is SGHNT and CDR2 YYREEE (reference sequence). Termini included, the CDR3 measures 12 amino acids. The CDR3: CASSQETGLFYS.

A word on this clonotype: This CDR3 is missing its conserved last phenylalanine or tryptophan, likely due to a read error. The chain joins TRBV5-6 to TRBJ2-1; D is unclear. Germline V gene data show CDR1 as SGHDT and CDR2 as YYEEEE. The length of the CDR3 is 15 residues. V shed 2 bases and J shed 6 bases, with 15 bases lying between them. The CDR3 loop is CASSFDTYGFNEQFL. The CDR3 DNA follows: TGTGCCAGCAGCTTCGACACCTATGGGTTCAATGAGCAGTTCTTA.

This clonotype was found many times. The junction does not match germline at one end; this may be a read error. The V and J genes are TRBV10-2 and TRBJ2-1; possibly TRBD2 for D (7 bases). Germline V gene lookup returns CDR1 WSHSY and CDR2 SAAADI. This CDR3 comprises 15 residues. The CDR3 DNA reads TGCGCCAGCGGTGAGTCGGAGGGGGAGGGTAATGAGCAGCTCTTC. This codes for CASGESEGEGNEQLF.

Notes on this clonotype: Compared with germline, one end of the junction differs, possibly owing to a read error. The chain recombines TRBV10-3 with TRBJ1-5, with a tentative D call TRBD1 (5 bases). Judging by the DNA end, TRBJ2-3 fits better; the J call may be wrong. CDR3 length: 13 amino acids. The germline V gene has CDR1 ENHRY and CDR2 SYGVKD. CDR3 sequence reads: CAISEAGNQPQYF. The CDR3 DNA follows: TGTGCTATCAGTGAAGCAGGGAATCAGCCCCAGTATTTT.

This clonotype showed up just once. One junction end does not reproduce the germline sequence, and a read error may be involved. The DNA for the CDR3 is TGTGCCAGCACCCAAGTTGGGGGTCCCATCGAGGAGCAGTTCTTC. This sequence encodes CASTQVGGPIEEQFF. The chain couples TRBV14 to TRBJ2-1; D may be TRBD1 or TRBD2 (5 bases each). CDR1 and CDR2 (germline): SGHDN, FVKESK. The CDR3 is 15 residues long.

This clonotype is classed as medium-sized. The chain employs TRBV29-1 and TRBJ1-1; D call uncertain. Germline V gene lookup returns CDR1 SQVTM and CDR2 ANQGSEA. The CDR3 extends over 13 amino acids. Trimming pared 3 bases from V and 7 bases from J, leaving 15 bases between. Here the CDR3 reads CSVEVPGFGEAFF. CDR3 DNA sequence: TGCAGCGTTGAGGTCCCCGGGTTTGGTGAAGCTTTCTTT.

This clonotype has a handful of counts. The V and J genes are TRBV2 and TRBJ2-2, with D maybe TRBD2 (5 bases). V dropped 7 bases and J dropped 0 bases, with 12 bases sitting between them. The CDR3 extends over 15 amino acids. The V gene's germline CDR1 is SNHLY and CDR2 FYNNEI. The CDR3 protein is CASNGGSSNTGELFF. The CDR3, as DNA: TGTGCCAGCAATGGAGGAAGCTCGAACACCGGGGAGCTGTTTTTT.

Comments on this clonotype: Possible read error: a much larger clone is one base away. This chain links TRBV4-2 with TRBJ2-1; D is unresolved. Germline V CDR1 and CDR2: LGHNA, YNFKEQ. The CDR3 runs 16 residues. The V and J ends lost 0 bases and 7 bases respectively, with 16 bases between them. The CDR3 sequence is CASSQEALPSVNEQFF. DNA of the CDR3: TGTGCCAGCAGCCAAGAAGCATTACCCTCAGTGAATGAGCAGTTCTTC.

This clonotype was counted a few times. A much larger clone sits a single nucleotide away, making a read error possible. The chain carries TRBV5-4 and TRBJ1-1; TRBD1 is a possible D gene (5 bases). The CDR3 contains 13 residues. V was cut by 3 bases and J by 1 base, with 7 bases left in between. CDR1 SGHNT and CDR2 YYREEE come from the germline V gene (reference sequence). The CDR3: CASSSGANTEAFF. The CDR3 DNA reads TGTGCCAGCAGCTCTGGGGCGAACACTGAAGCTTTCTTT.

Comments on this clonotype: One end of the junction does not line up with germline, which may come from a read error. The chain carries TRBV6-5 and TRBJ2-7; possible D gene TRBD2, 6 bases. Germline CDR1 and CDR2: MNHEY and SVGAGI. The CDR3 covers 15 residues. CDR3 sequence (DNA): TGTGCCAGCAGTTACTCGAGGAGGGAGACGGCCCAGCAATACTTC. Encoded protein: CASSYSRRETAQQYF.

As to this clonotype: At one of its ends the junction is not consistent with the germline gene, which may arise from a read error. The gene calls are TRBV6-2 or TRBV6-3 and TRBJ2-2; 8 bases are shared with TRBD2. Germline CDR1 and CDR2: MNHEY and SVGEGT. The CDR3 contains 15 residues. CDR3: CTSCSSGRNTGELFF. Here the CDR3 DNA reads TGTACCAGTTGTTCAAGCGGGAGAAACACCGGGGAGCTGTTTTTT.

On this clonotype itself: The junction and the germline gene differ at one end; a read error may be behind it. The chain joins TRBV10-3 to TRBJ2-6; TRBD2 agrees at 16 bases. The germline V gene has CDR1 ENHRY and CDR2 SYGVKD. The CDR3 loop spans 20 amino acids. CDR3 residues: CVISEHGTSGRDFGANVLTF. Written as DNA, the CDR3 is TGTGTCATCAGTGAACATGGGACTAGCGGGAGGGACTTTGGGGCCAACGTTCTGACTTTC.

There are many counts of this clonotype. V usage is TRBV11-2 and J usage is TRBJ2-7, with 7 bases that match TRBD1. Germline V CDR1 and CDR2: SGHAT, FQNNGV. The CDR3 runs 14 residues. Trimming took 7 bases from V and 4 from J; bases not matched to a gene: 10. DNA for the CDR3: TGTGCCAGCATCTATACCGGGACAGTTTACGAGCAGTACTTC. Its protein is CASIYTGTVYEQYF.

This clonotype appeared a single time. Compared with germline, one end of the junction differs, possibly owing to a read error. The rearrangement joins TRBV4-2 to TRBJ2-7; a weak D match, TRBD1 (6 bases). The germline CDR1 and CDR2 sequences are LGHNA and YNFKEQ. This CDR3 is built from 14 residues. The DNA of the CDR3 is TGTGCCAGTAGCCTGGCAGGGGATAGGGACGAGCAGTACTTC. Protein: CASSLAGDRDEQYF.